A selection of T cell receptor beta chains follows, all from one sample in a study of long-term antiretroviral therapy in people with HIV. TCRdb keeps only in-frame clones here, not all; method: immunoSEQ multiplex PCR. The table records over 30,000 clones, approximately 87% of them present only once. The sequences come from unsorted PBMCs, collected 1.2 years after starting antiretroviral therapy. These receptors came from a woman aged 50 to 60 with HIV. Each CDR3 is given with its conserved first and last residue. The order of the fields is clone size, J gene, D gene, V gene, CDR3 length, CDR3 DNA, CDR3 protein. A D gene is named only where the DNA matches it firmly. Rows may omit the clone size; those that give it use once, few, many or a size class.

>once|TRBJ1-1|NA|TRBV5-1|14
TGCGCCAGCAGCCTCGGTGCCGGCCGGTCTGAAGCTTTCTTT
CASSLGAGRSEAFF
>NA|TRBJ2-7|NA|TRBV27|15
TGTGCCAGCAGTCCGAGTCCTCCGGAGGGGTACGAGCAGTACTTC
CASSPSPPEGYEQYF
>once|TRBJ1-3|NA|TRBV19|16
TGTGCCAGTAGTATGGACAGAGCTTACTCTGGAAACACCATATATTTT
CASSMDRAYSGNTIYF
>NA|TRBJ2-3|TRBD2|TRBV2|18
TGTGCCAGCAGACAACTAGCGGGGGGGCAAATTAGCACAGATACGCAGTATTTT
CASRQLAGGQISTDTQYF
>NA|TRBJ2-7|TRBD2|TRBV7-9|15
TGTGCCAGCAGCTTAGTGGGCCGGGGGGAGGCCGAGCAGTACTTC
CASSLVGRGEAEQYF
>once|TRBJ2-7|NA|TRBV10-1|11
TGCGCCAGCAGAACCGACAGGAAGCAGTACTTC
CASRTDRKQYF
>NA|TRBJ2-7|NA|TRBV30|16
TGTGCCTGGAGTGTTAAAGGAGGACTTCTAACCTACGAGCAGTACTTC
CAWSVKGGLLTYEQYF
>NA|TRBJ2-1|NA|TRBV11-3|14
TGTGCCAGCAGCTTAGGAGTCGTATGGAATGAGCAGTTCTTC
CASSLGVVWNEQFF
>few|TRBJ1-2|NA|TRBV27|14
TGTGCCAGCATGGGTACAGGGAATTGGAATGGCTACACCTTC
CASMGTGNWNGYTF
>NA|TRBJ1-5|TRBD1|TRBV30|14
TGTGCCTGGAGTGCCGGACAGGGGTATCAGCCCCAGCATTTT
CAWSAGQGYQPQHF
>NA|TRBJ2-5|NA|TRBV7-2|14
TGTGCCAGCAGCTTAGGTCTAGCAGGGGAGACCCAGTACTTC
CASSLGLAGETQYF
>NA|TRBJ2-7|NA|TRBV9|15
TGTGCCAGCAGTGCTGTGTGGGGGGAGCCCTACGAGCAGTACTTC
CASSAVWGEPYEQYF
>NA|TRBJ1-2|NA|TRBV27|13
TGTGCCAGCAGTAGCGGGGGCCTGAATGGCTACACCTTC
CASSSGGLNGYTF
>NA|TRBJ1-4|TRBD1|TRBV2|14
TGTGCCAGCATCGACGGGACAGGGGTCGGAAAACTGTTTTTT
CASIDGTGVGKLFF
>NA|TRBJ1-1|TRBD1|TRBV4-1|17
TGCGCCAGCAGCCAAGTCCGGGGCCAGGGGGATTCGAGTGAAGCTTTCTTT
CASSQVRGQGDSSEAFF
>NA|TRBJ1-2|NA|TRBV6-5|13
TGTGCCAGCAGTTACGACAGGCTCTATGGCTACACCTTC
CASSYDRLYGYTF
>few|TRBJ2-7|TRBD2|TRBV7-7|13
TGTGCTAGCAGCCGGACTAGTGGGTACGAGCAGTACTTC
CASSRTSGYEQYF
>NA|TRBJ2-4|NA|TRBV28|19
TGTGCCAGCAGTTTATATCGGTACAGGGATTCGGTAGCCAAAAACATTCAGTACTTC
CASSLYRYRDSVAKNIQYF
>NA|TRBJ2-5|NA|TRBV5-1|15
TGCGCCAGCAGCTTGGGGCAGGGGAGGCGGGAGACCCAGTACTTC
CASSLGQGRRETQYF
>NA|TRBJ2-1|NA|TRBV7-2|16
TGTGCCAGCAGCCAATCATTTAGCGGTATCTACAATGAGCAGTTCTTC
CASSQSFSGIYNEQFF
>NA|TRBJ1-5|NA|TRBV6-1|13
TGTGCCATAAGGACGGACTACAATCAGCCCCAGCATTTT
CAIRTDYNQPQHF
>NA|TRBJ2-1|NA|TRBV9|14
TGTGCCAGCAGCGTAGCCCCACTAGGATCTGAGCAGTTCTTC
CASSVAPLGSEQFF
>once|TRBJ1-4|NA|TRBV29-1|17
TGCAGCGTCGTGGGGCTGGCCAGCGCAGGAACTAATGAAAAACTGTTTTTT
CSVVGLASAGTNEKLFF
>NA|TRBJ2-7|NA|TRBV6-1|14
TGTGCCAGCAAAAGGGACACGGGATCGACCGAGCAGTACTTC
CASKRDTGSTEQYF
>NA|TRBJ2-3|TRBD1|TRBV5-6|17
TGTGCCAGCAGCTGGACGACAGGGGGCCGACACACGGATACGCAGTATTTT
CASSWTTGGRHTDTQYF
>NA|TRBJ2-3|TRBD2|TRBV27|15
TGTGCCAGCTCCCCTTTGCGGGGGGTCACAGATACGCAGTATTTT
CASSPLRGVTDTQYF
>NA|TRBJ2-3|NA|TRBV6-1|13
TGTGCCAGCAGAATCCCCTTGGGGGATACGCAGTATTTT
CASRIPLGDTQYF
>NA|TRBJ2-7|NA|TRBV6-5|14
TGTGCCAGCAGTTACACAGGAAGCTCCTACGAGCAGTACTTC
CASSYTGSSYEQYF
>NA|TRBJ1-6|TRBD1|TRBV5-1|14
TGCGCCAGCAGCCCCGACAGGGGTAATTCACCCCTCCACTTT
CASSPDRGNSPLHF
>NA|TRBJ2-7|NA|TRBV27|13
TGTGCCAGCAGCTGGGGTTTTTCCTACGAGCAGTACTTC
CASSWGFSYEQYF
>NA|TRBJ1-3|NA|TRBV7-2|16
TGTGCCAGCAGCCCTCAGTCGGGTTTGACTGGAAACACCATATATTTT
CASSPQSGLTGNTIYF
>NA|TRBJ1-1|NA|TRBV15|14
TGTGCCACCAGCAGAGCCGGACTGAACACTGAAGCTTTCTTT
CATSRAGLNTEAFF
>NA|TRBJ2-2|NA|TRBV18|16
TGTGCCAGCTCACGTCTTCCAGGGGACAACACCGGGGAGCTGTTTTTT
CASSRLPGDNTGELFF
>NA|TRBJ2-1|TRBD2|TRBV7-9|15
TGTGCCAGCAGCTTAAGCCTAGCGGGGTACAATGAGCAGTTCTTC
CASSLSLAGYNEQFF
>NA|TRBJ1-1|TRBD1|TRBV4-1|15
TGCGCCAGCAGCCATTTGACAGGGATGAACACTGAAGCTTTCTTT
CASSHLTGMNTEAFF
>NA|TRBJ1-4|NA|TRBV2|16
TGTGCCAGCAGGTCCGGGTTGGCAGGGCAAGCTGAAAAACTGTTTTTT
CASRSGLAGQAEKLFF
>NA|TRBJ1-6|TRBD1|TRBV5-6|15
TGTGCCAGCAGCTTGGGGACAGGGGCCGCGTCACCCCTCCACTTT
CASSLGTGAASPLHF
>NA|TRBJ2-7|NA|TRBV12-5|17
TGTGCTAGTGGTTTGGTACTAGGCGGGCCGAGCTCCTACGAGCAGTACTTC
CASGLVLGGPSSYEQYF
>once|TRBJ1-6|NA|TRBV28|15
TGTGCCAGCAGTTTTAACAGAGACTATAATTCACCCCTCCACTTT
CASSFNRDYNSPLHF
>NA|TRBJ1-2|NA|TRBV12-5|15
TGTGCTAGTGCCAAATTTCAGTCCTCAAACTATGGCTACACCTTC
CASAKFQSSNYGYTF
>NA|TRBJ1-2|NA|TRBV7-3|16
TGTGCCAGCAGCTTATCCTCGGGGGCCACTAACTATGGCTACACCTTC
CASSLSSGATNYGYTF
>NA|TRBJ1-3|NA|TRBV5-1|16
TGCGCCAGCAGCCTGACAGGAGGCCGATTTGGAAACACCATATATTTT
CASSLTGGRFGNTIYF
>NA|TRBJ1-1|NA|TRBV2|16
TGTGCCAGCAGTGAAGCGCTTCTGGCCCTCGGGACTGAAGCTTTCTTT
CASSEALLALGTEAFF
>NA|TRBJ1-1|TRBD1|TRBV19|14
TGTGCCAGTACCAGGACAGGGGGCAGCACTGAAGCTTTCTTT
CASTRTGGSTEAFF
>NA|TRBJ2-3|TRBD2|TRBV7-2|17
TGTGCCAGCAGCGTTACGGGACTAGCGGGGGGGACAGATACGCAGTATTTT
CASSVTGLAGGTDTQYF